Listed below are T cell receptor beta chains from one sample, sequenced in a study of regulatory T cells in long-lasting Graves disease. TCRdb redid the calling of the multiplex PCR reads with MiXCR, one entry per CDR3 protein. Here the sample spans 200,000 to 300,000 distinct CDR3 sequences, 20% to 25% being singletons. This material consisted of peripheral blood mononuclear cells (PBMCs), taken at new diagnosis, from a patient treated with antithyroid drugs. These receptors were taken from a female donor with Graves disease. Both conserved end residues are part of each CDR3. The order of the fields is clone size, J gene, V gene, D gene, CDR3 DNA, CDR3 protein. D genes are given only for firm matches. The size field is filled for only some rows; it gives once, few, many or a size class.

clone size: few; J gene: TRBJ1-4; V gene: TRBV9; D gene: NA; CDR3 DNA: TGTGCCAGCAGCGTAGGACCGAATGAAAAACTGTTTTTT; CDR3 protein: CASSVGPNEKLFF
clone size: many; J gene: TRBJ2-7; V gene: TRBV7-2; D gene: NA; CDR3 DNA: TGTGCCAGCAGCTTTGGTCGGGAGCAGTACTTC; CDR3 protein: CASSFGREQYF
clone size: NA; J gene: TRBJ1-2; V gene: TRBV28; D gene: NA; CDR3 DNA: TGTGCCAGCAGTTTATTTAACTATGGCTACACCTTC; CDR3 protein: CASSLFNYGYTF
clone size: many; J gene: TRBJ2-1; V gene: TRBV10-3; D gene: TRBD2; CDR3 DNA: TGTGCCATCAGTGAAACTAGCGGATACAATGAGCAGTTCTTC; CDR3 protein: CAISETSGYNEQFF
clone size: many; J gene: TRBJ1-4; V gene: TRBV5-1; D gene: TRBD1; CDR3 DNA: TGCGCCAGCAGCTTGGGGGACAGGGGGAGTGAAAAACTGTTTTTT; CDR3 protein: CASSLGDRGSEKLFF
clone size: many; J gene: TRBJ2-7; V gene: TRBV6-2/TRBV6-3; D gene: NA; CDR3 DNA: TGTGCCAGCAGCCGGGACGGAATCACCTACGAGCAGTACTTC; CDR3 protein: CASSRDGITYEQYF
clone size: few; J gene: TRBJ2-2; V gene: TRBV10-3; D gene: NA; CDR3 DNA: TGTGCCATCAGTTACAAGGCCCCCGGGGAGCTGTTTTTT; CDR3 protein: CAISYKAPGELFF
clone size: NA; J gene: TRBJ1-6; V gene: TRBV10-2; D gene: NA; CDR3 DNA: TGCGCCAGCCGAGTTCTGTCGGGTAATTCACCCCTCCACTTT; CDR3 protein: CASRVLSGNSPLHF
clone size: many; J gene: TRBJ2-1; V gene: TRBV11-3; D gene: TRBD2; CDR3 DNA: TGTGCCAGCAGCAATCCCGGACTAGCGGGAGGTGAGCAGTTCTTC; CDR3 protein: CASSNPGLAGGEQFF
clone size: many; J gene: TRBJ2-7; V gene: TRBV13; D gene: NA; CDR3 DNA: TGTGCCAGCAGCTTGGGGCTTGGCTACGAGCAGTACTTC; CDR3 protein: CASSLGLGYEQYF
clone size: many; J gene: TRBJ2-1; V gene: TRBV12-3/TRBV12-4; D gene: NA; CDR3 DNA: TGTGCCAGCAGTTTCGTAGGGGATGAGCAGTTCTTC; CDR3 protein: CASSFVGDEQFF
clone size: NA; J gene: TRBJ2-7; V gene: TRBV3-1; D gene: TRBD2; CDR3 DNA: TGTGCCAGCAGCATACGGACTAGCGGGGGAACCTACGAGCAGTACTTC; CDR3 protein: CASSIRTSGGTYEQYF
clone size: few; J gene: TRBJ2-2; V gene: TRBV14; D gene: TRBD2; CDR3 DNA: TGTGCCAGCAGGGGACTAGCGGGAGCCGGGGAGCTGTTTTTT; CDR3 protein: CASRGLAGAGELFF
clone size: many; J gene: TRBJ2-7; V gene: TRBV3-1; D gene: NA; CDR3 DNA: TGTGCCAGCAGCAAAGCAGGGGACGAGCAGTACTTC; CDR3 protein: CASSKAGDEQYF
clone size: few; J gene: TRBJ2-1; V gene: TRBV5-8; D gene: NA; CDR3 DNA: TGTGCCAGCAGCTTGTATGGGAGACCCTCCGGGAATGAGCAGTTCTTC; CDR3 protein: CASSLYGRPSGNEQFF
clone size: many; J gene: TRBJ1-1; V gene: TRBV11-2; D gene: NA; CDR3 DNA: TGTGCCAGCAGCTTATTGAGCGAGAACACTGAAGCTTTCTTT; CDR3 protein: CASSLLSENTEAFF
clone size: NA; J gene: TRBJ2-3; V gene: TRBV29-1; D gene: NA; CDR3 DNA: TGCAGCGTTGAATTGGCCGGGACAGGGAGCAGGCCCCCCCCGGGGGGGGGGACAGATACGCAGTATTTT; CDR3 protein: CSVELAGTGSRPPPGGGTDTQYF
clone size: NA; J gene: TRBJ2-3; V gene: TRBV27; D gene: NA; CDR3 DNA: TGTGCCAGCAGTTTCCGGGACCCTGAGAGGGGAACAGATACGCAGTATTTT; CDR3 protein: CASSFRDPERGTDTQYF